The 2 T cell receptor beta chains below all came from one sample that was sequenced in a study of blood T cell repertoires in COVID-19. Data came from immunoSEQ multiplex PCR; TCRdb stores just in-frame clones and leaves some out. Among roughly 120,000 clones listed, roughly nine tenths were seen once. The sequenced sample was peripheral blood. These receptors were collected from a human donor in a cohort sampled during active COVID-19.

The chain employs TRBV4-2 and TRBJ2-7; a weak D match, TRBD1 (5 bases). The CDR3 length is 15 residues. CDR1 is LGHNA and CDR2 is YNFKEQ in the germline V gene. V shed 1 base and J shed 3 bases, with 13 bases lying between them. CDR3 sequence: CASSQVVGQSYEQYF. The CDR3 DNA sequence: TGTGCCAGCAGCCAAGTAGTCGGACAAAGCTACGAGCAGTACTTC.

About this clone: Other DNA sequences in the same sample also yield this CDR3. The genes are TRBV6-5 and TRBJ1-1, with 11 bases that match TRBD1. This CDR3 spans 13 amino acids. Germline CDR1 MNHEY, CDR2 SVGAGI. Trimming at V came to 6 bases and at J to 3 bases, leaving 0 bases not matched to a gene. This CDR3 is CASRGQGDTEAFF. The CDR3 region has the DNA TGTGCCAGCAGGGGACAGGGGGACACTGAAGCTTTCTTT.